This passage covers 23 T cell receptor beta chains from one sample sequenced in a study of blood T cell repertoires in COVID-19. This table comes from immunoSEQ multiplex PCR, and its TCRdb copy is limited to in-frame clones, with some not included. The repertoire holds a few hundred thousand clones, approximately 88% seen once, with 1.5% to 2% in the top ten. Sequenced material: peripheral blood. These TCRs come from a woman aged 25 to 39 with COVID-19, enrolled during active disease.

The chain employs TRBV6-1 and TRBJ1-5; unclear D gene. V was cut by 6 bases and J by 0 bases, with 9 bases left in between. The germline V gene encodes CDR1 MNHNS and CDR2 SASEGT. CDR3 size: 14 residues. As DNA, the CDR3 is TGTGCCAGCAGGGAGCCAGATAGCAATCAGCCCCAGCATTTT. Translating gives CASREPDSNQPQHF.

This rearrangement joins TRBV4-1 to TRBJ2-2; D may be TRBD2 (6 bases). V lost 5 bases and J lost 0, with 7 bases in between. Germline V CDR1 and CDR2: MGHRA, YSYEKL. CDR3 length equals 14 residues. The CDR3 sequence is CASSGLSNTGELFF. For the CDR3, the DNA is TGCGCCAGCAGCGGACTATCGAACACCGGGGAGCTGTTTTTT.

This chain connects TRBV7-9 to TRBJ1-3; 7 nucleotides agree with TRBD1. The CDR3 runs to 15 residues. Germline-derived CDR1 and CDR2 are SEHNR and FQNEAQ (reference sequence). The V segment lost 11 bases and the J segment 0 bases; nucleotides outside the gene matches: 10. CDR3 residues: CASKDRASSGNTIYF. The DNA for the CDR3 is TGTGCCTCCAAAGACAGGGCCAGCTCTGGAAACACCATATATTTT.

The J gene is TRBJ1-5, the V gene TRBV19; D ambiguous. The germline V and J ends were trimmed by 3 bases and 5 bases, with 14 bases remaining between them. The CDR3 is 15 residues long. Germline CDR1 and CDR2: LNHDA and SQIVND (reference sequence). CDR3 residues: CASSISPWAYQPQHF. CDR3 DNA sequence: TGTGCCAGTAGTATTTCCCCCTGGGCTTATCAGCCCCAGCATTTT.

The chain carries TRBV18 and TRBJ2-7; the D gene is possibly TRBD1 (6 bases). The CDR3 is 15 residues long. Germline lookup yields CDR1 KGHSH and CDR2 LQKENI. The ends were cut back, 3 bases at V and 2 bases at J, with 14 bases in the middle. CDR3 nucleotide sequence: TGTGCCAGCTCACCCCCGGGACACGGAACCTACGAGCAGTACTTC. It specifies CASSPPGHGTYEQYF.

This sequence joins TRBV6-5 and TRBJ1-2; TRBD1 aligns across 8 bases. The V gene end was trimmed by 6 bases and the J gene end by 8 bases; junction bases not matched to a gene: 11. This CDR3 spans 14 amino acids. Germline CDR1 is MNHEY and CDR2 is SVGAGI. CDR3 coding DNA: TGTGCCAGCAGCCAAGGACAGGGTCACTCCGGCTACACCTTC. As protein: CASSQGQGHSGYTF.

The CDR3 sequence: CASTPDRGDSPLHF. The DNA for the CDR3 is TGTGCCAGCACTCCCGACAGGGGTGATTCACCCCTCCACTTT. The chain recombines TRBV27 with TRBJ1-6; 8 bases are a match to TRBD1. Per the germline V gene, CDR1 is MNHEY and CDR2 is SMNVEV (reference sequence). V lost 7 bases and J lost 8; bases outside the gene matches: 7. The CDR3 loop spans 14 amino acids.

About this clone itself: In the same sample, other DNA sequences code for this CDR3. This chain uses TRBV27 with TRBJ2-2; D uncertain. Trimming took off 5 bases at V and 8 bases at J, with 6 bases between the two ends. Germline V gene data show CDR1 as MNHEY and CDR2 as SMNVEV (reference sequence). This CDR3 comprises 11 residues. CDR3 region: CASSSTGELFF. The CDR3 coding sequence is TGTGCCAGCAGTAGCACGGGGGAGCTGTTTTTT.

The chain couples TRBV16 to TRBJ1-1; no definite D call. The CDR3 contains 11 residues. Trimming removed 4 bases at V and 11 bases at J, with 11 bases between. Germline V gene data show CDR1 as KGHSY and CDR2 as FQNENV. In nucleotides, the CDR3 is TGTGCCAGCAGCCCTTTGGCTCACGCTTTCTTT. Its protein is CASSPLAHAFF.

The V call is TRBV6-6, the J call TRBJ2-2; tentatively, D is TRBD1 (6 bases). Germline V gene data show CDR1 as MNHNY and CDR2 as SVGAGI (reference sequence). The germline V and J ends were trimmed by 0 bases and 8 bases, with 16 bases remaining between them. The CDR3 runs 16 residues. CDR3 residues: CASSYSNTRGSGELFF. The CDR3 nucleotides read TGTGCCAGCAGTTACTCGAATACGAGGGGGAGTGGGGAGCTGTTTTTT.

V and J are TRBV28 and TRBJ2-1, with TRBD1 as a possible D gene (6 bases). The CDR3 contains 15 residues. V was pared by 6 bases and J by 6 bases, with 18 bases between. Germline V gives CDR1 MDHEN, CDR2 SYDVKM. The DNA of the CDR3 is TGTGCCAGCAGCCCTCAGGGGAAGGCACGCAATGAGCAGTTCTTC. Its protein is CASSPQGKARNEQFF.

This clone was recorded once. CDR3 sequence reads: CASSPTPTGELFF. The DNA for the CDR3 is TGTGCCAGCAGCCCGACACCTACCGGGGAGCTGTTTTTT. This chain joins TRBV14 and TRBJ2-2; unclear D gene. Per the germline V gene, CDR1 is SGHDN and CDR2 is FVKESK. Trimming removed 4 bases at V and 5 bases at J, with 8 bases between. This CDR3 comprises 13 residues.

This chain uses TRBV6-5 with TRBJ1-1; perhaps TRBD1 as D (5 bases). This CDR3 comprises 12 residues. V lost 6 bases and J lost 1, with 6 bases in between. Germline V lookup: CDR1 MNHEY, CDR2 SVGAGI. This chain's CDR3 is CASRRGNTEAFF. The CDR3 nucleotides are TGTGCCAGCAGAAGGGGGAACACTGAAGCTTTCTTT.

The chain joins TRBV9 to TRBJ2-3; 9 bases match TRBD1. V lost 4 bases, J lost 5 bases, and 8 bases stayed unmatched. The CDR3 sequence is 15 residues long. Per germline, CDR1 SGDLS and CDR2 YYNGEE. The CDR3 here is CASSPRTGDLDTQYF. The CDR3 DNA reads as TGTGCCAGCAGCCCAAGGACAGGGGATTTAGATACGCAGTATTTT.

The chain joins TRBV5-1 to TRBJ1-2, with a possible D match to TRBD1 (6 bases). V was shortened by 0 bases and J by 2 bases, with 11 bases between the two germline ends. The V gene's germline CDR1 is SGHRS and CDR2 YFSETQ. The CDR3 consists of 15 residues. In DNA, the CDR3 is TGCGCCAGCAGCTTGGATTCGCAGGGGAACTATGGCTACACCTTC. It yields the protein CASSLDSQGNYGYTF.

The chain links TRBV27 to TRBJ1-1; D remains unclear. The CDR3 is 13 amino acids. V lost 5 bases and J lost 0, with 7 bases in between. Germline V CDR1 and CDR2: MNHEY, SMNVEV (reference sequence). CDR3 nucleotides: TGTGCCAGCAGTCCCCGTATGAACACTGAAGCTTTCTTT. It encodes CASSPRMNTEAFF.

The gene calls are TRBV7-9 and TRBJ1-2; D ambiguous. Germline values: CDR1 SEHNR, CDR2 FQNEAQ (reference sequence). V lost 1 base and J 5 bases, leaving 8 bases between the germline ends. CDR3 length equals 13 residues. The CDR3 DNA follows: TGTGCCAGCAGCTTAGATGCGGGATATGGCTACACCTTC. This translates into CASSLDAGYGYTF.

The chain uses TRBV9 and TRBJ2-2; D is ambiguous. V was shortened by 4 bases and J by 7 bases, with 8 bases between the two germline ends. Germline V gives CDR1 SGDLS, CDR2 YYNGEE. CDR3 length equals 12 residues. The CDR3 nucleotides read TGTGCCAGCAGCCTCCCAGACGGGGAGCTGTTTTTT. The encoded protein is CASSLPDGELFF.

The V gene is TRBV2, the J gene TRBJ1-6; the D is unclear. V gave up 4 bases and J gave up 0 bases, with 10 bases separating them. The CDR3 runs to 16 residues. Germline V lookup: CDR1 SNHLY, CDR2 FYNNEI. The CDR3 reads CASSGGGSSYNSPLHF. The CDR3 nucleotides are TGTGCCAGCAGTGGTGGCGGGAGCTCCTATAATTCACCCCTCCACTTT.

The rearrangement uses TRBV28 and TRBJ1-2; the match to TRBD1 covers 8 bases. Trimming cost V 4 bases and J 3 bases; bases outside gene matches: 13. Per germline, CDR1 MDHEN and CDR2 SYDVKM. CDR3 length: 17 amino acids. CDR3 protein: CASSSPFRGPGDYGYTF. In DNA, the CDR3 is TGTGCCAGCAGTTCCCCCTTCAGGGGGCCAGGGGACTATGGCTACACCTTC.

The V and J genes are TRBV9 and TRBJ2-2; D is perhaps TRBD2 (5 bases). Trimming pared 0 bases from V and 0 bases from J, leaving 9 bases between. The CDR3 spans 16 residues. Germline CDR1 and CDR2: SGDLS and YYNGEE. The CDR3 loop is CASSVGGGSNTGELFF. CDR3 nucleotide sequence: TGTGCCAGCAGCGTAGGAGGAGGTTCGAACACCGGGGAGCTGTTTTTT.

This chain links TRBV19 with TRBJ2-1; D is ambiguous. The CDR3 is made up of 15 amino acids. Germline V CDR1 and CDR2: LNHDA, SQIVND (reference sequence). V was trimmed by 1 base and J by 3 bases, leaving 10 bases between them. For the CDR3, the DNA is TGTGCCAGTAGTATAGTCTCGACTGGCTACAATGAGCAGTTCTTC. This sequence encodes CASSIVSTGYNEQFF.

The chain combines TRBV11-3 with TRBJ1-4, with no clear D. The germline gives CDR1 SGHNT, CDR2 YENEEA. Trimming removed 7 bases at V and 10 bases at J, with 16 bases between. This CDR3 spans 13 amino acids. This chain's CDR3 is CASKPRGLGKLFF. The CDR3 DNA reads TGTGCCAGCAAACCACGTGGGCTCGGAAAACTGTTTTTT. Based on the CDR3 plus reference TRBV11-3 and TRBJ1-4, the full variable domain is EAGVVQSPRYKIIEKKQPVAFWCNPISGHNTLYWYLQNLGQGPELLIRYENEEAVDDSQLPKDRFSAERLKGVDSTLKIQPAELGDSAVYLCASKPRGLGKLFFGSGTQLSVL.